This record covers a single T cell receptor beta chain. This sample is part of a study of T cell changes during pregnancy in multiple sclerosis. V lost 5 bases, J lost 1 base, and 14 bases lay in between. The CDR3 runs 15 residues. Germline CDR1 reads SGHAT; CDR2 reads FQNNGV. Clones were sequenced by immunoSEQ multiplex PCR, and TCRdb holds only the in-frame ones, with some missing. The sample has just over 30,000 clones, 89% seen once. Material: CD8+ T cells from peripheral blood mononuclear cells, obtained in the second trimester of pregnancy. The gene calls are TRBV11-2 and TRBJ1-1; D is possibly TRBD1 (6 bases). The TCR was taken from a female donor with multiple sclerosis, enrolled in a pregnancy study. The CDR3 here is CASSETGDENTEAFF. The CDR3 bases are TGTGCCAGCAGCGAGACAGGCGACGAGAACACTGAAGCTTTCTTT.